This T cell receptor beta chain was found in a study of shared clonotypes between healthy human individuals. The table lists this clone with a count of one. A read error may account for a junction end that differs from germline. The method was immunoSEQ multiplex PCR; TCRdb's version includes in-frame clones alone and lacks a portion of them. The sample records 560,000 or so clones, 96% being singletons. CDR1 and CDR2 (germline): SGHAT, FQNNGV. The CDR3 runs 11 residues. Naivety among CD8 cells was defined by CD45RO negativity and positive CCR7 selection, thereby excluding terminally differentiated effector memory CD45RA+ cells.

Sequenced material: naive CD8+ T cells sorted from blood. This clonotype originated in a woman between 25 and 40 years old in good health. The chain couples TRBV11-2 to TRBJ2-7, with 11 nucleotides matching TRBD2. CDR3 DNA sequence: TGTGCCAGCAGCCAAGGGACTAGCGGAGTATTC. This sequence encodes CASSQGTSGVF.